This note documents a single T cell receptor (beta chain) sequence. Antigen unknown. This sample was included in a study of T cell repertoires in cytomegalovirus infection. Overall study: Used in the study were CMV epitopes, some recently identified and HLA-C-restricted, others well-studied and HLA-B-restricted. TCR beta signatures that were public indicated CMV infection and matching HLA type.

MiXCR, applied by TCRdb to the reads, yields one record per CDR3 protein. The data show roughly 860,000 distinct CDR3 sequences, around a third seen once. The CDR3 consists of 14 residues. The V gene end was trimmed by 4 bases and the J gene end by 0 bases; junction bases not matched to a gene: 6. The germline gives CDR1 DFQATT, CDR2 SNEGSKA (reference sequence). General study results and limits: Cumulated frequencies of public TCR beta families served to identify carriers of CMV plus the relevant HLA. The response measured ex vivo was dominated by TCR beta clonotypes (HLA-C-restricted and CMV-specific).

The TCR comes from a human donor in good health (CMV status not recorded). Some clones in this sample may be carry-over from other donors' samples. This material consisted of cultured CD8+ T cells from PBMCs, taken from culture after CMV antigen stimulation. The rearrangement joins TRBV20-1 to TRBJ2-7, with TRBD1 matching over 7 bases. The CDR3 coding sequence is TGCAGTGCTAAGGGGGCTGAATTCTCCTACGAGCAGTACTTC. This sequence encodes CSAKGAEFSYEQYF.